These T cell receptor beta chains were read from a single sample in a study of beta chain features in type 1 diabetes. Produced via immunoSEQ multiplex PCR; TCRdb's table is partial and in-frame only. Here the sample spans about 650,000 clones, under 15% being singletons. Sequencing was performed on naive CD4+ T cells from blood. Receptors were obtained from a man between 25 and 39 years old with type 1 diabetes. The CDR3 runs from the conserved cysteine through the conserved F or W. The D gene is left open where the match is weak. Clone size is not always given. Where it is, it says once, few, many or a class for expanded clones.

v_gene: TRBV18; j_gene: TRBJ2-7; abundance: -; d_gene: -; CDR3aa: CASSPPGRGNSYEQYF; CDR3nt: TGTGCCAGCTCACCCCCCGGCAGGGGCAACTCCTACGAGCAGTACTTC
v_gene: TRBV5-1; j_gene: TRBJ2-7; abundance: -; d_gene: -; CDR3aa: CASSFSGPPSYEQYF; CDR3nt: TGCGCCAGCAGCTTCTCGGGCCCCCCATCCTACGAGCAGTACTTC
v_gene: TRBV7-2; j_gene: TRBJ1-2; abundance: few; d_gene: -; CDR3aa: CASSLRSQSNYGYTF; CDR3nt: TGTGCCAGCAGCTTAAGGTCACAGAGCAACTATGGCTACACCTTC
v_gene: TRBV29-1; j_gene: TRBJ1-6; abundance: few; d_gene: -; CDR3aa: CSAGDTGSGSPLHF; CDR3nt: TGCAGCGCTGGGGACACAGGGTCGGGATCACCCCTCCACTTT
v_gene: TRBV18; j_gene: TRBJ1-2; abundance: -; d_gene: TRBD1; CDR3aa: CASSLNPRDRGIGYTF; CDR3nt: TGTGCCAGCTCCTTAAACCCTCGGGACAGGGGAATAGGCTACACCTTC
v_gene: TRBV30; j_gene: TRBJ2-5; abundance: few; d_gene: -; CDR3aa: CAWSRETQYF; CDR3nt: TGTGCCTGGAGTAGAGAGACCCAGTACTTC
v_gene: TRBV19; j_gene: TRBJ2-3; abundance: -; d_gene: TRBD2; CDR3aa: CASIPRGGGDNTQYF; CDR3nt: TGTGCCAGTATCCCCCGCGGCGGGGGGGATAATACGCAGTATTTT
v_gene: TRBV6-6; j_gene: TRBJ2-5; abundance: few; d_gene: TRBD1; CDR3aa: CASSYTGTGNQETQYF; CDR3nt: TGTGCCAGCAGTTACACCGGGACAGGAAACCAAGAGACCCAGTACTTC
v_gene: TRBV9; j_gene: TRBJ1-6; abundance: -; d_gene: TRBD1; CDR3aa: CASSTGTGGWGNSPLHF; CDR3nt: TGTGCCAGCAGCACCGGCACAGGGGGCTGGGGTAATTCACCCCTCCACTTT
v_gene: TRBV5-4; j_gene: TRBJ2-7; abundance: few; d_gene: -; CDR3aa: CASTYDRSSYEQYF; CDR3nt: TGTGCCAGCACCTACGACAGATCCTCCTACGAGCAGTACTTC
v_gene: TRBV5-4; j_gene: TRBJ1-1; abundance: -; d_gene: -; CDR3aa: CASSHDLPGTEAFF; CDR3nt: TGTGCCAGCAGCCACGACCTCCCAGGCACTGAAGCTTTCTTT
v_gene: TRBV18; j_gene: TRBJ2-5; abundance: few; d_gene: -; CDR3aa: CASSPLIERGRETQYF; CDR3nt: TGTGCCAGCTCACCCCTAATTGAACGAGGACGGGAGACCCAGTACTTC
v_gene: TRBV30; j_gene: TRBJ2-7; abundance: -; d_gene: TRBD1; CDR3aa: CAWSVAGGNEQYF; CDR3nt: TGTGCCTGGAGTGTAGCAGGGGGAAACGAGCAGTACTTC
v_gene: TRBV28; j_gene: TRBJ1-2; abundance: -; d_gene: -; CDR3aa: CASSSGWGIDYGYTF; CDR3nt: TGTGCCAGCAGTTCTGGGTGGGGTATCGACTATGGCTACACCTTC
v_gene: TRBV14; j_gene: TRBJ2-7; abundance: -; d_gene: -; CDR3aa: CASSLTGYEQYF; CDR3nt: TGTGCCAGCAGCCTAACAGGTTACGAGCAGTACTTC
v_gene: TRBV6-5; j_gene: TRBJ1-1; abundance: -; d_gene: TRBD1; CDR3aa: CASSLGTGPMNTEAFF; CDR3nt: TGTGCCAGCAGTTTAGGGACAGGGCCAATGAACACTGAAGCTTTCTTT
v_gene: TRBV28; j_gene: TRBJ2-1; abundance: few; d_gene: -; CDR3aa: CASSFQGAYNEQFF; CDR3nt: TGTGCCAGCAGTTTTCAGGGAGCCTACAATGAGCAGTTCTTC
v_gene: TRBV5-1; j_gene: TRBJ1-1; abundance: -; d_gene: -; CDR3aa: CASSLGQPPHLEAFF; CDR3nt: TGCGCCAGCAGCTTGGGGCAACCTCCTCATCTTGAAGCTTTCTTT
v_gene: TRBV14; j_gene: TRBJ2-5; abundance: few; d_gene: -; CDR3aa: CASSPGETQYF; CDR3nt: TGTGCCAGCAGCCCCGGGGAGACCCAGTACTTC
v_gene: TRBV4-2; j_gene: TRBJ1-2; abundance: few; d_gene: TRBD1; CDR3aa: CASSQERQGYGYTF; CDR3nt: TGTGCCAGCAGCCAAGAGCGACAGGGGTATGGCTACACCTTC
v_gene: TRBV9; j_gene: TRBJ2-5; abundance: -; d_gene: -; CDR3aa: CASSESGVRGLETQYF; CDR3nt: TGTGCCAGCAGCGAGTCAGGCGTTCGGGGGTTAGAGACCCAGTACTTC
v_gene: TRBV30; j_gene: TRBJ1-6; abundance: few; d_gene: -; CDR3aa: CAWSLLGNNSPLHF; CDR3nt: TGTGCCTGGAGTCTACTCGGGAATAATTCACCCCTCCACTTT
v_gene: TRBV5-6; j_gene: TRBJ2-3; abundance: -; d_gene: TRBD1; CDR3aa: CASSSGQGSPDTQYF; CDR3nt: TGTGCCAGCAGCTCCGGACAGGGAAGCCCAGATACGCAGTATTTT
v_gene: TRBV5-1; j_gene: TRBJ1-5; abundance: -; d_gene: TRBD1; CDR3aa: CASSLQGDQPQHF; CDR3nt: TGCGCCAGCAGCTTACAGGGGGATCAGCCCCAGCATTTT
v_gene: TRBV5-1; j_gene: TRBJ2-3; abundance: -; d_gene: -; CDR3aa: CASSLGGSRLQYF; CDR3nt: TGCGCCAGCAGCTTGGGGGGCTCTCGCTTGCAGTATTTT
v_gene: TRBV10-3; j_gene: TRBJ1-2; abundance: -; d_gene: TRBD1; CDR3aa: CAISQGQVGYGYTF; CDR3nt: TGTGCCATCAGCCAGGGACAGGTTGGATATGGCTACACCTTC
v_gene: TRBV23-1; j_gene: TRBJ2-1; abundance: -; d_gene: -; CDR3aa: CASKGYPKTYNEQFF; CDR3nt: TGCGCCAGCAAGGGGTACCCTAAAACCTACAATGAGCAGTTCTTC
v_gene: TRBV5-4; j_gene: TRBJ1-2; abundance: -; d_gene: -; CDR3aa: CASSLDSNYGYTF; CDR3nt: TGTGCCAGCAGCCTGGACAGCAACTATGGCTACACCTTC
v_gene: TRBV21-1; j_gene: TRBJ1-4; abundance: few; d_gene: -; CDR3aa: CASSKALGQGKEKLFF; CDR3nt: TGTGCCAGCAGCAAAGCCCTCGGACAGGGGAAGGAAAAACTGTTTTTT
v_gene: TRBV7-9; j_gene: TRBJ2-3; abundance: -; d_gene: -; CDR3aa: CASSRTGIDTQYF; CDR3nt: TGTGCCAGCAGCAGGACGGGGATAGATACGCAGTATTTT
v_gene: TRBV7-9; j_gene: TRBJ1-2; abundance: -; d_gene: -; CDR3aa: CASSTTVLYGYTF; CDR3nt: TGTGCCAGCAGCACGACAGTCCTCTATGGCTACACCTTC
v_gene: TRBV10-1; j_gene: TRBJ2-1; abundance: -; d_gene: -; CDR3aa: CASSESRGRGGSYNEQFF; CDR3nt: TGCGCCAGCAGTGAGTCGAGGGGCAGGGGAGGGTCCTACAATGAGCAGTTCTTC
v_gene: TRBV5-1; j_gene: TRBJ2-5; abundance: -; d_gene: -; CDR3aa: CASSLTRETQYF; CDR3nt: TGCGCCAGCAGCCTCACTAGGGAGACCCAGTACTTC
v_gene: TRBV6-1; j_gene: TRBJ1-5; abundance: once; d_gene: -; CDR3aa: CASSEESSQDLPRGNQPQHF; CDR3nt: TGTGCCAGCAGTGAGGAATCTTCGCAGGACCTACCCCGGGGGAATCAGCCCCAGCATTTT
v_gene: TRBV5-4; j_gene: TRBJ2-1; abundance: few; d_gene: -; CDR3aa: CASSLAGGFEQFF; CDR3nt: TGTGCCAGCAGCTTGGCCGGGGGATTTGAGCAGTTCTTC
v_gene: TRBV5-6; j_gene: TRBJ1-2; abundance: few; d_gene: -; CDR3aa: CASSRSQLNYGYTF; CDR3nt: TGTGCCAGCAGCCGGTCCCAGTTGAACTATGGCTACACCTTC
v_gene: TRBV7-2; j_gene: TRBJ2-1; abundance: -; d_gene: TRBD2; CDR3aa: CASSLLAGARDEQFF; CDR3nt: TGTGCCAGCAGCTTACTAGCGGGGGCTCGGGATGAGCAGTTCTTC
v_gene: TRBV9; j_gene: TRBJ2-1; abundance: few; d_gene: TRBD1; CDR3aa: CASSGGGGYNEQFF; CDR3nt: TGTGCCAGCAGCGGAGGGGGCGGATACAATGAGCAGTTCTTC
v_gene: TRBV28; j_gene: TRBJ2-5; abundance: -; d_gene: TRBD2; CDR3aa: CASSRAGGEETQYF; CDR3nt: TGTGCCAGCAGCCGAGCGGGGGGCGAGGAGACCCAGTACTTC
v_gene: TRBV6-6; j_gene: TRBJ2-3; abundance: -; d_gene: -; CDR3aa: CASSYSASGYTDTQYF; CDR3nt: TGTGCCAGCAGTTATTCCGCTTCTGGGTACACAGATACGCAGTATTTT